A selection of T cell receptor beta chains follows, all from one sample in a study of response to subunit inactivated influenza vaccine. TCRdb reprocessed the RT-PCR reads with MiXCR, giving one entry per CDR3 protein. The sample shows hundreds of thousands of distinct CDR3 sequences, 12% of them seen only once. Specimen: PBMCs from blood, collected on the day of vaccination. The receptors shown here come from a man in his forties or fifties who received an inactivated influenza vaccine. CDR3s include the opening cysteine and the closing phenylalanine or tryptophan. The order of the fields is D gene, V gene, CDR3 protein. D genes are given only for firm matches.

d_call: TRBD1
v_call: TRBV5-1
cdr3_aa: CASSSTGGAEAFF

d_call: TRBD2
v_call: TRBV28
cdr3_aa: CASSLERGSPSTDTQYF

d_call: .
v_call: TRBV29-1
cdr3_aa: CSVVGSSYNEQFF

d_call: .
v_call: TRBV4-3
cdr3_aa: CASSPGEAQYF

d_call: TRBD1
v_call: TRBV5-6
cdr3_aa: CASSDRGQGDTQYF

d_call: .
v_call: TRBV11-2
cdr3_aa: CASSFRSFSPSRRYGYTF

d_call: .
v_call: TRBV3-1
cdr3_aa: CASSLTTGSARTQYF

d_call: .
v_call: TRBV5-1
cdr3_aa: CASSLEGVENIQYF

d_call: TRBD2
v_call: TRBV5-6
cdr3_aa: CASSPSWKSGGAVDEQFF

d_call: .
v_call: TRBV20-1
cdr3_aa: CSARGTSVQEQYF

d_call: TRBD1
v_call: TRBV9
cdr3_aa: CASSLGTGGGNEQFF

d_call: .
v_call: TRBV15
cdr3_aa: CATSRAGDSPLHF

d_call: .
v_call: TRBV3-1
cdr3_aa: CASSQVRETQYF

d_call: TRBD1
v_call: TRBV6-1
cdr3_aa: CASSALTGQQFF

d_call: .
v_call: TRBV4-3
cdr3_aa: CASSQGPHGTRQFF

d_call: .
v_call: TRBV5-1
cdr3_aa: CASSLEGLNTQYF

d_call: .
v_call: TRBV15
cdr3_aa: CATSKGTSVVPGQFF

d_call: TRBD1
v_call: TRBV18
cdr3_aa: CASSQTGTGAREQYF

d_call: .
v_call: TRBV11-2
cdr3_aa: CASSLFQGAETQYF

d_call: TRBD1
v_call: TRBV29-1
cdr3_aa: CSVVDSPGTGETQYF

d_call: TRBD2
v_call: TRBV7-9
cdr3_aa: CASSFSGRATDTQYF

d_call: .
v_call: TRBV20-1
cdr3_aa: CSARGLGQNTGELFF

d_call: .
v_call: TRBV6-2/TRBV6-3
cdr3_aa: CASSYWMGGNSYEQYF

d_call: .
v_call: TRBV30
cdr3_aa: CAWSVWGTGANVLTF

d_call: .
v_call: TRBV7-2
cdr3_aa: CASSVIGAAFTDTQYF

d_call: .
v_call: TRBV3-1
cdr3_aa: CASSQVPGALNYGYTF

d_call: TRBD1
v_call: TRBV7-9
cdr3_aa: CASSLGEGQGGNQPQHF

d_call: .
v_call: TRBV3-1
cdr3_aa: CASSQAPVGKNTEAFF

d_call: TRBD2
v_call: TRBV7-9
cdr3_aa: CASTLAGLDEQFF

d_call: .
v_call: TRBV4-2
cdr3_aa: CASSQEARKGLGNTIYF

d_call: TRBD1
v_call: TRBV18
cdr3_aa: CASSTGAGANVLTF

d_call: TRBD2
v_call: TRBV7-2
cdr3_aa: CASSRSAGEGDTQYF

d_call: .
v_call: TRBV7-8
cdr3_aa: CASSPLYSASPNSPLHF

d_call: TRBD1
v_call: TRBV28
cdr3_aa: CASRTPGGEQYF

d_call: .
v_call: TRBV29-1
cdr3_aa: CSAKTSAGKGIGRETQYF

d_call: .
v_call: TRBV12-3/TRBV12-4
cdr3_aa: CASSQTVGGSPYEQYF

d_call: .
v_call: TRBV18
cdr3_aa: CASSPYSYNEQFF

d_call: .
v_call: TRBV5-1
cdr3_aa: CASSPALGDYGYTF

d_call: TRBD1
v_call: TRBV20-1
cdr3_aa: CSAKRDRGQETQYF

d_call: .
v_call: TRBV29-1
cdr3_aa: CSVQVGVGGEELFF

d_call: .
v_call: TRBV15
cdr3_aa: CATSRPEARYSNQPQHF

d_call: TRBD1
v_call: TRBV20-1
cdr3_aa: CSASRGPYGYTF

d_call: .
v_call: TRBV5-1
cdr3_aa: CASSTRSNYQETQYF

d_call: .
v_call: TRBV12-3/TRBV12-4
cdr3_aa: CASSSGGGGAYEQYF

d_call: .
v_call: TRBV7-2
cdr3_aa: CASSRRGPYNEQFF

d_call: TRBD1
v_call: TRBV20-1
cdr3_aa: CSGGQGGHEQYF

d_call: .
v_call: TRBV29-1
cdr3_aa: CSVQTQLQETQYF

d_call: TRBD1
v_call: TRBV20-1
cdr3_aa: CSASRQGAGTGELFF

d_call: .
v_call: TRBV10-3
cdr3_aa: CAMRRNTLNTGELFF

d_call: TRBD2
v_call: TRBV20-1
cdr3_aa: CSAMIGTSGHNEQFF